These T cell receptor beta chains were read from a single sample in a study of T cells in Graves' hyperthyroidism and ophthalmopathy. TCRdb processed the multiplex PCR reads anew with MiXCR; each CDR3 protein has one entry. The sample comprises 640,000 or so distinct CDR3 sequences, roughly 14% of which are singletons, and approximately 4.2% rests with the top ten. Sequencing was carried out using blood. The receptor set was obtained from a woman between 35 and 50 years old with Graves' ophthalmopathy. CDR3s include the opening cysteine and the closing phenylalanine or tryptophan. The D gene is left open where the match is weak. Size values are once, few and many counts, or a class for expanded clones, and some rows have none.

DNA: TGCGCCAGCAGCCAAGAGGGGGGAATGAACACTGAAGCTTTCTTT
CDR3: CASSQEGGMNTEAFF
D: NA
J: TRBJ1-1
V: TRBV4-3
size: few

DNA: TGTGCCAGCAGTATCAGGGTTTATCAGCCCCAGCATTTT
CDR3: CASSIRVYQPQHF
D: NA
J: TRBJ1-5
V: TRBV12-3/TRBV12-4
size: NA

DNA: TGTGCCAGCAGTAAAGGGCTCCATCAGCCCCAGCATTTT
CDR3: CASSKGLHQPQHF
D: NA
J: TRBJ1-5
V: TRBV2
size: NA

DNA: TGTGCCAGCAGCTCGGACAGGTTTACCGAGCAGTACTTC
CDR3: CASSSDRFTEQYF
D: TRBD1
J: TRBJ2-7
V: TRBV7-2
size: many

DNA: TGCAGTGCAGGCGGACAGGGGGACGGCTACGAGCAGTACTTC
CDR3: CSAGGQGDGYEQYF
D: TRBD1
J: TRBJ2-7
V: TRBV20-1
size: NA

DNA: TGTGCCAGCAGAAACGCAGGGGACACCGGGGAGCTGTTTTTT
CDR3: CASRNAGDTGELFF
D: NA
J: TRBJ2-2
V: TRBV11-2
size: NA

DNA: TGTGCCAGCAGGCTACAGGGATCGAACACTGAAGCTTTCTTT
CDR3: CASRLQGSNTEAFF
D: NA
J: TRBJ1-1
V: TRBV6-5
size: many

DNA: TGTGCCTGGAGTCAGTCCTCGGGAAATCAGCCCCAGCATTTT
CDR3: CAWSQSSGNQPQHF
D: NA
J: TRBJ1-5
V: TRBV30
size: many

DNA: TGTGCCAGCAGCTTAATTGGAATGGTGAACTATGGCTACACCTTC
CDR3: CASSLIGMVNYGYTF
D: NA
J: TRBJ1-2
V: TRBV7-2
size: many

DNA: TGTGCCAGCAGTGAAGCGCGCGGGGCCGAGCAGTACTTC
CDR3: CASSEARGAEQYF
D: NA
J: TRBJ2-7
V: TRBV2
size: many

DNA: TGCAGTGCTCACGCACAGAGGCCCTCCTACGAGCAGTACTTC
CDR3: CSAHAQRPSYEQYF
D: NA
J: TRBJ2-7
V: TRBV20-1
size: many

DNA: TGTGCCAGCATGGGGGTGGCTAGCGGCGAACAAGAGACCCAGTACTTC
CDR3: CASMGVASGEQETQYF
D: TRBD2
J: TRBJ2-5
V: TRBV6-1
size: NA

DNA: TGTGCCAGCAGGACCTTGGACAGGGGGCGAACTGAAGCTTTCTTT
CDR3: CASRTLDRGRTEAFF
D: TRBD1
J: TRBJ1-1
V: TRBV28
size: NA

DNA: TGCAGTGCTAGAGATGTGAGGGGAGGCTACGAGCAGTACTTC
CDR3: CSARDVRGGYEQYF
D: NA
J: TRBJ2-7
V: TRBV20-1
size: many

DNA: TGTGCCAGCAGCTTTACTAGCGGGACCCACGAGCAGTACTTC
CDR3: CASSFTSGTHEQYF
D: TRBD2
J: TRBJ2-7
V: TRBV13
size: many

DNA: TGTGCCAGTAGTACCACGAGGAGCTACGAGCAGTACTTC
CDR3: CASSTTRSYEQYF
D: NA
J: TRBJ2-7
V: TRBV19
size: many

DNA: TGTGCCAGTAGTATGATCCCAAAAAAGGGGAACACTGAAGCTTTCTTT
CDR3: CASSMIPKKGNTEAFF
D: NA
J: TRBJ1-1
V: TRBV19
size: many

DNA: TGTGCCAGCAGTTTATATCCGGGACAGATAGTGGAGACCCAGTACTTC
CDR3: CASSLYPGQIVETQYF
D: TRBD1
J: TRBJ2-5
V: TRBV27
size: NA

DNA: TGTGCCAGCAGCTTACCGTCCTACAATGAGCAGTTCTTC
CDR3: CASSLPSYNEQFF
D: NA
J: TRBJ2-1
V: TRBV7-2
size: many

DNA: TGTGCCAGCAGTCCCCCGTCGCGCGAGGGCTACACCTTC
CDR3: CASSPPSREGYTF
D: NA
J: TRBJ1-2
V: TRBV27
size: many

DNA: TGTGCCAGCTCACCAGCAACTTCGGGGACTGGAAACACCATATATTTT
CDR3: CASSPATSGTGNTIYF
D: NA
J: TRBJ1-3
V: TRBV18
size: NA

DNA: TGTGCCACCAGTGATCCTCTAGCGGGAGTCTCGCAGACCCAGTACTTC
CDR3: CATSDPLAGVSQTQYF
D: TRBD2
J: TRBJ2-5
V: TRBV24-1
size: NA

DNA: TGTGCCAGCCGGAGGGACTTCCAGTACGAGCAGTACTTC
CDR3: CASRRDFQYEQYF
D: NA
J: TRBJ2-7
V: TRBV7-2
size: NA

DNA: TGTGCCAGCAGTTACTCGAACACCGGGGAGCTGTTTTTT
CDR3: CASSYSNTGELFF
D: NA
J: TRBJ2-2
V: TRBV12-3/TRBV12-4
size: many

DNA: TGCGCCAGCAGTGATGAAGGAGCCAAAAACATTCAGTACTTC
CDR3: CASSDEGAKNIQYF
D: NA
J: TRBJ2-4
V: TRBV10-1
size: many

DNA: TGTGCCAGCAGTTCCCCGGGAGTGATAGGCTACACCTTC
CDR3: CASSSPGVIGYTF
D: NA
J: TRBJ1-2
V: TRBV27
size: many

DNA: TGTGCCAGCAGTTTAGTCCCCACGGGGGAGAACACTGAAGCTTTCTTT
CDR3: CASSLVPTGENTEAFF
D: NA
J: TRBJ1-1
V: TRBV28
size: many

DNA: TGCGCCAGCAGCTACAGACAGAGTGGAATTGAAGCTTTCTTT
CDR3: CASSYRQSGIEAFF
D: NA
J: TRBJ1-1
V: TRBV5-1
size: once